One and the same sample provided the 11 T cell receptor beta chains below, sequenced in a study of shared T cell receptors in the human thymus. The protocol was immunoSEQ multiplex PCR, while the TCRdb copy is restricted to in-frame clones and leaves out a portion. The data contain 600,000 or so clones, about 89% of them singletons. The sample also formed part of further work on human thymus T cells.

Sequencing was carried out using thymocytes. The receptors here all came from a boy less than two years old with a congenital heart defect.

V usage is TRBV28 and J usage is TRBJ2-7, with 12 bases fitting TRBD2. The CDR3 length is 14 residues. V lost 8 bases and J lost 1; bases outside the gene matches: 3. The germline V gene encodes CDR1 MDHEN and CDR2 SYDVKM. The chain's CDR3 is CASQGLAGSYEQYF. The CDR3 nucleotides are TGTGCCAGCCAAGGACTAGCGGGGTCCTACGAGCAGTACTTC.

This chain joins TRBV2 and TRBJ2-7; 7 nucleotides agree with TRBD2. Trimming took 5 bases from V and 2 from J; bases not matched to a gene: 12. The CDR3 loop spans 16 amino acids. CDR1 and CDR2 (germline): SNHLY, FYNNEI. The CDR3 region has the DNA TGTGCCAGCAGTCCCCCCGGCGGGGGACTTACCTACGAGCAGTACTTC. It yields the protein CASSPPGGGLTYEQYF.

CDR3 nucleotides: TGTGCCAGCAGGGCAGGGAGGAGGGACACTGAAGCTTTCTTT. Protein product: CASRAGRRDTEAFF. This chain connects TRBV6-5 to TRBJ1-1, with D tentatively TRBD1 (5 bases). This CDR3 is built from 14 residues. V lost 6 bases, J lost 3 bases, and 14 bases lay in between. Germline V lookup: CDR1 MNHEY, CDR2 SVGAGI.

This chain uses TRBV7-8 with TRBJ2-7, with 7 bases fitting TRBD2. V shed 6 bases and J 6 bases; nucleotides not matched to a gene: 14. This CDR3 has 15 amino acids. CDR1 is SGHVS, CDR2 FQNEAQ, per germline. The CDR3 DNA is TGTGCCAGCAGTTGCCGGGAGGTCCCTCTCTGCGAGCAGTACTTC. Translation gives CASSCREVPLCEQYF.

The chain has TRBV5-1 and TRBJ2-5, with 15 nucleotides matching TRBD2. Trimming cost V 3 bases and J 5 bases; bases outside gene matches: 14. CDR1 is SGHRS, CDR2 YFSETQ, per germline. The CDR3 length is 19 residues. The CDR3 DNA sequence: TGCGCCAGCAGCTCCAGGACTAGCGGGGGGGCCGGAATTAGGGAGACCCAGTACTTC. Its translation is CASSSRTSGGAGIRETQYF. The full variable domain, with the rest looked up from reference TRBV5-1 and TRBJ2-5, is KAGVTQTPRYLIKTRGQQVTLSCSPISGHRSVSWYQQTPGQGLQFLFEYFSETQRNKGNFPGRFSGRQFSNSRSEMNVSTLELGDSALYLCASSSRTSGGAGIRETQYFGPGTRLLVL.

The rearrangement links TRBV25-1 to TRBJ2-1; 9 bases are shared with TRBD2. The CDR3 is made up of 17 amino acids. J was trimmed by 3 bases and V by 3 bases; bases with no gene match: 9. The germline V gene has CDR1 MGHDK and CDR2 SYGVNS. In DNA form, the CDR3 reads TGTGCCAGCAGTGATCCCCTAGCGGGAACCTACTACAATGAGCAGTTCTTC. Translated: CASSDPLAGTYYNEQFF.

With regard to this clone: Other DNA variants within this sample encode the same CDR3. The chain recombines TRBV2 with TRBJ2-7, with 13 bases lining up with TRBD2. The CDR3 is 14 residues long. Trimming at V came to 4 bases and at J to 3 bases, leaving 0 bases not matched to a gene. Germline V gene data show CDR1 as SNHLY and CDR2 as FYNNEI. The DNA for the CDR3 is TGTGCCAGCAGTGGGACTAGCGGGAGCTACGAGCAGTACTTC. Translating gives CASSGTSGSYEQYF. Full variable domain (missing parts from reference TRBV2 and TRBJ2-7): EPEVTQTPSHQVTQMGQEVILRCVPISNHLYFYWYRQILGQKVEFLVSFYNNEISEKSEIFDDQFSVERPDGSNFTLKIRSTKLEDSAMYFCASSGTSGSYEQYFGPGTRLTVT.

The gene calls are TRBV4-3 and TRBJ2-7; D is possibly TRBD1 (6 bases). Germline V gene data show CDR1 as LGHNA and CDR2 as YSLEER. The CDR3 loop spans 18 amino acids. V was clipped by 2 bases and J by 3 bases, with 23 bases between them. DNA of the CDR3: TGCGCCAGCAGCCAACCCCCCTTTAGGGGACACTCAAACTACGAGCAGTACTTC. The encoded protein is CASSQPPFRGHSNYEQYF.

This rearrangement joins TRBV6-1 to TRBJ1-4, with 8 bases lining up with TRBD1. There are 15 residues in the CDR3. J lost 4 bases, V lost 4 bases, and 5 bases had no gene match. Per the germline V gene, CDR1 is MNHNS and CDR2 is SASEGT. The CDR3, as DNA: TGTGCCAGCAGTGCGGGACAGGCCAGTAATGAAAAACTGTTTTTT. This translates into CASSAGQASNEKLFF.

This clone has only one observation. The J gene is TRBJ2-1, the V gene TRBV5-6; 11 nucleotides agree with TRBD2. Germline CDR1 is SGHDT and CDR2 is YYEEEE. V trimming: 4 bases; J trimming: 10 bases; junction bases outside the gene matches: 4. CDR3 length: 13 residues. CDR3 residues: CASSPRLAGEQFF. The CDR3 DNA is TGTGCCAGCAGCCCACGACTAGCGGGGGAGCAGTTCTTC. The full variable domain, with the rest looked up from reference TRBV5-6 and TRBJ2-1, is DAGVTQSPTHLIKTRGQQVTLRCSPKSGHDTVSWYQQALGQGPQFIFQYYEEEERQRGNFPDRFSGHQFPNYSSELNVNALLLGDSALYLCASSPRLAGEQFFGPGTRLTVL.

The V call is TRBV7-4, the J call TRBJ2-5, with a possible D match to TRBD1 (6 bases). Germline V gives CDR1 SGHVT, CDR2 SQSDAQ. This CDR3 comprises 19 residues. V lost 0 bases to trimming and J lost 4 bases, with 24 bases between them. The CDR3 bases are TGTGCCAGCAGCTTAGCGGGGGCAGGGTTACACCCCGGGGCAGAGACCCAGTACTTC. Translated, it gives CASSLAGAGLHPGAETQYF.